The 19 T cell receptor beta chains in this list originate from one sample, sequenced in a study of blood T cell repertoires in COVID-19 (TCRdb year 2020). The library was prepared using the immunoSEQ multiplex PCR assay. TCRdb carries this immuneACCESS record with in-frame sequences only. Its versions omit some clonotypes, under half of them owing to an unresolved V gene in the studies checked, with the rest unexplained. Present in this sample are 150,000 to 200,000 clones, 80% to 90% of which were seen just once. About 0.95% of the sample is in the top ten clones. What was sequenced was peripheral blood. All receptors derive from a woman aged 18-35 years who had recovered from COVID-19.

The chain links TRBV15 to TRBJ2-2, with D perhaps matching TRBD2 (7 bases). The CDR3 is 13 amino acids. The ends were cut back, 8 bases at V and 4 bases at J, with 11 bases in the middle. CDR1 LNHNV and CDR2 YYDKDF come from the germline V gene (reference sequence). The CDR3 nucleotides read TGTGCCACCCGGAGGGGGGGCACCGGGGAGCTGTTTTTT. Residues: CATRRGGTGELFF.

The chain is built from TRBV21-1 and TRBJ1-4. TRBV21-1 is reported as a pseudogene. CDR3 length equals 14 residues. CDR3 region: CASSPSDRGEKLFF. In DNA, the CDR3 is TGTGCCAGCAGCCCTTCTGATCGGGGTGAAAAACTGTTTTTT.

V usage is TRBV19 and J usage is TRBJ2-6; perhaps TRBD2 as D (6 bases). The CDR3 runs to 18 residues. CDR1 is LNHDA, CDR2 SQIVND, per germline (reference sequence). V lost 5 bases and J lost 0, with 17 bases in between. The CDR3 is CASSGGLLSRSGANVLTF. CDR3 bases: TGTGCCAGTAGTGGGGGACTTTTATCCCGCTCTGGGGCCAACGTCCTGACTTTC. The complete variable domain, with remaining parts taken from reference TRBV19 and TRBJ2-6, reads DGGITQSPKYLFRKEGQNVTLSCEQNLNHDAMYWYRQDPGQGLRLIYYSQIVNDFQKGDIAEGYSVSREKKESFPLTVTSAQKNPTAFYLCASSGGLLSRSGANVLTFGAGSRLTVL.

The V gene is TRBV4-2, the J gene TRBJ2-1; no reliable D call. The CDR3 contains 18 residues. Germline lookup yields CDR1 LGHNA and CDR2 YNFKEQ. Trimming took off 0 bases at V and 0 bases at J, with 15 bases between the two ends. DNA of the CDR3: TGTGCCAGCAGCCAAGATTTAGCAGAGATCTTCTCCTACAATGAGCAGTTCTTC. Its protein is CASSQDLAEIFSYNEQFF.

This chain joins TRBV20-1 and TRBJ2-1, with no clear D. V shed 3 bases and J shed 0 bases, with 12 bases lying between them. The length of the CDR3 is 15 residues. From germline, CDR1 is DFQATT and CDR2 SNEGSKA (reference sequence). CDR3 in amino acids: CSASPAESSYNEQFF. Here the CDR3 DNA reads TGCAGTGCTAGTCCGGCGGAGAGCTCCTACAATGAGCAGTTCTTC.

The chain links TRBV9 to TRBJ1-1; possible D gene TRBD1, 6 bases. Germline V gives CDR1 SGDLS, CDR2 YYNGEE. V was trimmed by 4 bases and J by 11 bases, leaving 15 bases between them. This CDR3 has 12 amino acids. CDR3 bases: TGTGCCAGCAGCCCCTCACAGGGCCGTGCTTTCTTT. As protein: CASSPSQGRAFF. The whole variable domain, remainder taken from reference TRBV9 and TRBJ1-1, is DSGVTQTPKHLITATGQRVTLRCSPRSGDLSVYWYQQSLDQGLQFLIQYYNGEERAKGNILERFSAQQFPDLHSELNLSSLELGDSALYFCASSPSQGRAFFGQGTRLTVV.

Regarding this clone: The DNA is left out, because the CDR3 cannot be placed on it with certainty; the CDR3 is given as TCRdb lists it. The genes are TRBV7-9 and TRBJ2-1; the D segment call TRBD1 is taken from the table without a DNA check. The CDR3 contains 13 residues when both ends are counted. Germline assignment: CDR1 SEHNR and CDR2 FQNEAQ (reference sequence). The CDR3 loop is CASSFGPGQGKFF.

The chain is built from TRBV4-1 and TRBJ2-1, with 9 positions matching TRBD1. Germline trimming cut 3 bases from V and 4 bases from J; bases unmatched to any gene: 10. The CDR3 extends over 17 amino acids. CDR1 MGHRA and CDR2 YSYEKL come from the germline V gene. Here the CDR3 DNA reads TGCGCCAGCAGCCATACTCTCCGGGACAGGGTTTACAATGAGCAGTTCTTC. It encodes CASSHTLRDRVYNEQFF.

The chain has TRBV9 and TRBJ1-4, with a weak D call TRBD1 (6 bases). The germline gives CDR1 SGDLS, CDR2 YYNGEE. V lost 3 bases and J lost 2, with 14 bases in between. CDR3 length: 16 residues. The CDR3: CASSGRWTDTNEKLFF. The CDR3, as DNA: TGTGCCAGCAGCGGCCGTTGGACAGATACTAATGAAAAACTGTTTTTT.

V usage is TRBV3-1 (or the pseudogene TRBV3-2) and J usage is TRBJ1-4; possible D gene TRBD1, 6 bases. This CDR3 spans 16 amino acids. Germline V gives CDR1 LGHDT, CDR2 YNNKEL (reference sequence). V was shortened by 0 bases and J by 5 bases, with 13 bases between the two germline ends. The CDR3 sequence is CASSQDRTARNEKLFF. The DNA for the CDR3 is TGTGCCAGCAGCCAAGACCGGACAGCCAGGAATGAAAAACTGTTTTTT.

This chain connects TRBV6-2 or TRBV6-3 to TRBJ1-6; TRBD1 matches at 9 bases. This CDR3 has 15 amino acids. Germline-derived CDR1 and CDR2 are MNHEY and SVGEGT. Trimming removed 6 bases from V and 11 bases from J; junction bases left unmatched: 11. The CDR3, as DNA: TGTGCCAGCAGCCCAGAGGGACAGGGCTTGCCACCCCTCCACTTT. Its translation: CASSPEGQGLPPLHF.

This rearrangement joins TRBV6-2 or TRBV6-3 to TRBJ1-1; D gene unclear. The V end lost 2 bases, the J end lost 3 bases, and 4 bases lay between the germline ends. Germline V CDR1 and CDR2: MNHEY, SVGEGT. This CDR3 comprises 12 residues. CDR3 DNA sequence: TGTGCCAGCAGTTACGGGCACACTGAAGCTTTCTTT. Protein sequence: CASSYGHTEAFF.

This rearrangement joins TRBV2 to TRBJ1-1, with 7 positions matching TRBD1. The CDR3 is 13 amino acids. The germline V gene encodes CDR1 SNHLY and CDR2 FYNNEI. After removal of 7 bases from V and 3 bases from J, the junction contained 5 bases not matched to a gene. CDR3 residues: CASIRQGHTEAFF. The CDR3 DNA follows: TGTGCCAGCATAAGACAGGGCCACACTGAAGCTTTCTTT.

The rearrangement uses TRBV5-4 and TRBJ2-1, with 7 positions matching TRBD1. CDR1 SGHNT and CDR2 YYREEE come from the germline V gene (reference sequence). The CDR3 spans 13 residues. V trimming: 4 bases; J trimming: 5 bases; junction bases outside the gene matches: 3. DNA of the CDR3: TGTGCCAGCAGCACGGGACAGAACAATGAGCAGTTCTTC. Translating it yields CASSTGQNNEQFF.

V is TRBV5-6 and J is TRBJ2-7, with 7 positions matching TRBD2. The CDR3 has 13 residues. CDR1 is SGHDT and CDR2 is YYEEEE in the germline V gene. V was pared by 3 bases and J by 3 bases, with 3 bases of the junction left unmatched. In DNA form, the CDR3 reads TGTGCCAGCAGCTCAAGGACTAGCTACGAGCAGTACTTC. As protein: CASSSRTSYEQYF.

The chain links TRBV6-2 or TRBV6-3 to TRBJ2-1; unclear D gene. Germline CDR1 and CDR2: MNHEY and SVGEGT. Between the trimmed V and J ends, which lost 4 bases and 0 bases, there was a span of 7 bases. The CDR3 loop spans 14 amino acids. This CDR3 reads CASSFSISYNEQFF. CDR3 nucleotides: TGTGCCAGCAGTTTTTCCATCTCCTACAATGAGCAGTTCTTC.

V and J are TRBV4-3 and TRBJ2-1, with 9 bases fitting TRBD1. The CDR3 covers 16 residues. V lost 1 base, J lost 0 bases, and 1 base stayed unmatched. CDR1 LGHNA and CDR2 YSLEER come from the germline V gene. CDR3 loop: CASSQVTGGSYNEQFF. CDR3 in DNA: TGCGCCAGCAGCCAAGTGACAGGGGGCTCCTACAATGAGCAGTTCTTC.

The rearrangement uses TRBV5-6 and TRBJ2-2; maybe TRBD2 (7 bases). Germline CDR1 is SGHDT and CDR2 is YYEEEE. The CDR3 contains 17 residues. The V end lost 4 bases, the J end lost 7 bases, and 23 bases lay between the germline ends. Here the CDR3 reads CASSGPGGPLLVGELFF. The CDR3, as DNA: TGTGCCAGCAGCGGGCCCGGGGGGCCCCTTTTAGTCGGGGAGCTGTTTTTT.

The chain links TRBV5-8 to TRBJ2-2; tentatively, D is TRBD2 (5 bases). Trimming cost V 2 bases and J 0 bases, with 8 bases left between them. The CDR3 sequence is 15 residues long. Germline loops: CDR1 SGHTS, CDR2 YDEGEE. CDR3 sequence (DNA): TGTGCCAGCAGCTTTGGACTTACGAACACCGGGGAGCTGTTTTTT. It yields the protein CASSFGLTNTGELFF.